One and the same sample provided the 11 T cell receptor beta chains below, sequenced in a study of shared clonotypes between healthy human individuals. Clones were sequenced by immunoSEQ multiplex PCR, and TCRdb holds only the in-frame ones, with some missing. The data show millions of clones, about 95% seen once. Cells designated naive CD8 were CD45RO-negative and were positively selected for CCR7, with terminally differentiated effector memory CD45RA+ cells excluded. Sequenced sample: naive CD8+ T cells sorted from blood. These TCRs come from a man between 18 and 35 years old in good health.

The chain has TRBV4-1 and TRBJ2-4; 7 bases line up with TRBD1. V trimming: 0 bases; J trimming: 0 bases; junction bases outside the gene matches: 8. The CDR3 totals 18 residues. The germline V gene has CDR1 MGHRA and CDR2 YSYEKL. The CDR3 region is CASSQDPGTVLAKNIQYF. In DNA form, the CDR3 reads TGCGCCAGCAGCCAAGATCCCGGGACAGTGCTAGCCAAAAACATTCAGTACTTC.

This chain joins TRBV2 and TRBJ2-3, with D uncertain. Trimming stripped 7 bases from V and 6 bases from J, with 8 bases between. Germline V gives CDR1 SNHLY, CDR2 FYNNEI. This CDR3 spans 11 amino acids. This CDR3 is CASKPYDTQYF. The DNA for the CDR3 is TGTGCCAGCAAGCCGTACGATACGCAGTATTTT. Looking up the rest from reference TRBV2 and TRBJ2-3 gives the full variable domain: EPEVTQTPSHQVTQMGQEVILRCVPISNHLYFYWYRQILGQKVEFLVSFYNNEISEKSEIFDDQFSVERPDGSNFTLKIRSTKLEDSAMYFCASKPYDTQYFGPGTRLTVL.

The chain joins TRBV11-2 to TRBJ2-5, with 8 positions matching TRBD1. Looked up from germline, CDR1 is SGHAT and CDR2 is FQNNGV. J gave up 5 bases and V 4 bases, and 6 bases lay outside the gene matches. The CDR3 extends over 14 amino acids. CDR3 DNA: TGTGCCAGCAGCTCCCAGGGGGCCTGGGAGACCCAGTACTTC. Protein sequence: CASSSQGAWETQYF.

The chain recombines TRBV5-6 with TRBJ2-5, with no clear D. Trimming left V 1 base short and J 5 bases short, with 18 bases between. Germline V gives CDR1 SGHDT, CDR2 YYEEEE. The CDR3 contains 16 residues. The CDR3 DNA follows: TGTGCCAGCAGCTTGAGAGCCCGGACGAATCGGGAGACCCAGTACTTC. Residues: CASSLRARTNRETQYF.

The chain has TRBV27 and TRBJ2-5; the D call may be TRBD1 or TRBD2 (5 bases each). Germline CDR1 is MNHEY and CDR2 is SMNVEV (reference sequence). The CDR3 covers 12 residues. Deletions cut 6 bases from V and 5 bases from J, with 10 bases between. CDR3 residues: CASRGVRETQYF. Written as DNA, the CDR3 is TGTGCCAGCAGGGGGGTGCGGGAGACCCAGTACTTC.

This chain joins TRBV6-5 and TRBJ2-5; D may be TRBD1 (5 bases). Trimming took 2 bases from V and 5 from J, leaving 12 bases between them. This CDR3 has 14 amino acids. Germline assignment: CDR1 MNHEY and CDR2 SVGAGI. The CDR3 reads CASSYGRDGETQYF. The DNA for the CDR3 is TGTGCCAGCAGTTACGGCAGGGATGGGGAGACCCAGTACTTC.

The chain has TRBV21-1 and TRBJ1-1. TRBV21-1 is deemed a pseudogene. The CDR3 covers 15 residues. The CDR3 DNA sequence: TGTGCCAGCAGCCCCCGGGACTGCGGGGACACTGAAGCTTTCTTT. Its translation: CASSPRDCGDTEAFF.

With regard to this clone: Distinct nucleotide sequences in the sample also encode this CDR3. This chain uses TRBV11-2 with TRBJ2-5; the match to TRBD2 covers 7 bases. CDR1 and CDR2 (germline): SGHAT, FQNNGV. CDR3 size: 13 residues. J lost 5 bases, V lost 5 bases, and 5 bases had no gene match. This CDR3 is CASSPGGLETQYF. The CDR3 DNA is TGTGCCAGCAGCCCGGGAGGTTTGGAGACCCAGTACTTC.

The genes are TRBV10-3 and TRBJ2-2; perhaps TRBD2 as D (5 bases). Germline CDR1 ENHRY, CDR2 SYGVKD. The length of the CDR3 is 14 residues. V lost 3 bases and J 5 bases, leaving 10 bases between the germline ends. CDR3 sequence: CAISDLLETGELFF. The CDR3 DNA follows: TGTGCCATCAGTGATCTACTAGAAACCGGGGAGCTGTTTTTT.

The V gene is TRBV7-9, the J gene TRBJ2-1; D unclear. Trimming took 6 bases from V and 2 from J, leaving 17 bases between them. The CDR3 covers 16 residues. Germline lookup yields CDR1 SEHNR and CDR2 FQNEAQ (reference sequence). The CDR3 loop is CASSSKGERTYNEQFF. The CDR3 coding sequence is TGTGCCAGCAGTTCAAAAGGAGAAAGGACCTACAATGAGCAGTTCTTC.

V is TRBV19 and J is TRBJ1-5, with 9 bases lining up with TRBD1. CDR3 length: 15 residues. V dropped 3 bases and J dropped 7; count of bases not matched to a gene: 7. The V gene's germline CDR1 is LNHDA and CDR2 SQIVND (reference sequence). The CDR3 is CASSILQGAKQPQHF. The CDR3, as DNA: TGTGCCAGTAGTATCTTACAGGGGGCAAAGCAGCCCCAGCATTTT.